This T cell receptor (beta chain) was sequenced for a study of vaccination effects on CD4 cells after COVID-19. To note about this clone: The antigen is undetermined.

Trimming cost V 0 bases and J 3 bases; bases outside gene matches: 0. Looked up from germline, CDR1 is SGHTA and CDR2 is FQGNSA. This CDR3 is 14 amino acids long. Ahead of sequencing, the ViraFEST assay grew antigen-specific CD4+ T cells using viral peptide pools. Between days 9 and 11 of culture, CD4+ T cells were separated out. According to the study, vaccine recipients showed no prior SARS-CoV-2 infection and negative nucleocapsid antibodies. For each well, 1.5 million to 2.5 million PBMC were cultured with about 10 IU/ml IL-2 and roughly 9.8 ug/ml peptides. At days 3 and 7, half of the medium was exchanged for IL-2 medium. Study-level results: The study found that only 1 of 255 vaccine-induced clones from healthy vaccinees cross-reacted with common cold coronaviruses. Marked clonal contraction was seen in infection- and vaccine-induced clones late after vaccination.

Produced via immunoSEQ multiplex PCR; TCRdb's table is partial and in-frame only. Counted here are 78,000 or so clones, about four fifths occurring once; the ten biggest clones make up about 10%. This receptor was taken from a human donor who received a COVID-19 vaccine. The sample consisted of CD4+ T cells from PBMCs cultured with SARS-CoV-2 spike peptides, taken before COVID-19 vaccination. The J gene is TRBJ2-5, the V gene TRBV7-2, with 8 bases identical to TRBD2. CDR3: CASSLAGGEETQYF. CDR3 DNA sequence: TGTGCCAGCAGCTTAGCCGGGGGGGAAGAGACCCAGTACTTC. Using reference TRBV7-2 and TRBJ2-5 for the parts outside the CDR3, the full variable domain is GAGVSQSPSNKVTEKGKDVELRCDPISGHTALYWYRQSLGQGLEFLIYFQGNSAPDKSGLPSDRFSAERTGGSVSTLTIQRTQQEDSAVYLCASSLAGGEETQYFGPGTRLLVL.